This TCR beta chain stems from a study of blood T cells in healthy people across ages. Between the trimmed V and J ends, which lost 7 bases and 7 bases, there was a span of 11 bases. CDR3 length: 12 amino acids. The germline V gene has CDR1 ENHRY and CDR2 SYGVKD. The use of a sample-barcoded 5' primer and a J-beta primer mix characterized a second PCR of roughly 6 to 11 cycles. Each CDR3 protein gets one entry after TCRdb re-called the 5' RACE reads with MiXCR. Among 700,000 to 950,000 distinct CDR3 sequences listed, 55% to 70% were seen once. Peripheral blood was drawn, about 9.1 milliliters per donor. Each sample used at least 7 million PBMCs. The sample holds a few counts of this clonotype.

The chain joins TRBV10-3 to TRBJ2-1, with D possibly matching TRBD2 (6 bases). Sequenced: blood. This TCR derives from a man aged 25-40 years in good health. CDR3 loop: CAITSSGNEQFF. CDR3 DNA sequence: TGTGCCATCACAAGCAGCGGGAATGAGCAGTTCTTC.